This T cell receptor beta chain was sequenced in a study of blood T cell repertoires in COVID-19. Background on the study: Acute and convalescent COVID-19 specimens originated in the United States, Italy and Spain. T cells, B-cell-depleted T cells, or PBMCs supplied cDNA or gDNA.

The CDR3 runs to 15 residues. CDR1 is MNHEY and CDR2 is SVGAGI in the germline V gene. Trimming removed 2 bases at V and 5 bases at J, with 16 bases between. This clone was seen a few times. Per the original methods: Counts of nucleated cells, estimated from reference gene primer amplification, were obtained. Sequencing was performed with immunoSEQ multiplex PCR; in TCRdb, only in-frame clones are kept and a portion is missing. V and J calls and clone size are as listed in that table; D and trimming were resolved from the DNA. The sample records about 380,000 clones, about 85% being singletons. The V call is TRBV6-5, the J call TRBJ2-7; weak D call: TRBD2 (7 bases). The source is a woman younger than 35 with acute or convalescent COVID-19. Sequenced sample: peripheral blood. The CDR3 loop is CASSYGGGPGHEQYF. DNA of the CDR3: TGTGCCAGCAGTTACGGCGGGGGCCCGGGTCACGAGCAGTACTTC.